The T cell receptor beta chain described here comes from a study of blood T cell repertoires in COVID-19. Study-level background: From T cells, B-cell-depleted T cells, or PBMCs came the material, which was cDNA or gDNA.

TCRdb keeps only in-frame clones here, not all; method: immunoSEQ multiplex PCR. The data contain some 120,000 clones, 70% to 75% of them singletons. V lost 4 bases and J lost 5; bases outside the gene matches: 13. Germline-derived CDR1 and CDR2 are SEHNR and FQNEAQ (reference sequence). The CDR3 is 16 residues long. The sequencing input was peripheral blood. The rearrangement joins TRBV7-9 to TRBJ1-2, with TRBD1 matching over 7 bases. The sequence was collected from a man between 60 and 70 years old with acute or convalescent COVID-19. The CDR3 is CASSSIDREGSYGYTF. The CDR3 DNA sequence: TGTGCCAGCAGCTCCATCGACAGGGAAGGAAGTTATGGCTACACCTTC.